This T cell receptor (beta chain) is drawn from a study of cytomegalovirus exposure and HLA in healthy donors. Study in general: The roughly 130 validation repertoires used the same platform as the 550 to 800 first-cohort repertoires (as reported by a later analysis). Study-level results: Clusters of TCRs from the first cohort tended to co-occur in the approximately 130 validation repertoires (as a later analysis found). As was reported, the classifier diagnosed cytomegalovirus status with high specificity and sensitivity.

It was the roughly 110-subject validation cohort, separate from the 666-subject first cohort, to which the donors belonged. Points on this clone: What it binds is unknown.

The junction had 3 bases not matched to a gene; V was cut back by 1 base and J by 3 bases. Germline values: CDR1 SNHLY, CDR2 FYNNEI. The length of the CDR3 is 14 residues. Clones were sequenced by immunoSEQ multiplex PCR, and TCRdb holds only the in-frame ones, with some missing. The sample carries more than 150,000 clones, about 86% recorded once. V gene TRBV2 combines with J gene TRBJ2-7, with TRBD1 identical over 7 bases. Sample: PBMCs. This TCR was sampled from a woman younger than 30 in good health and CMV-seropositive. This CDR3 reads CASSEGGGFYEQYF. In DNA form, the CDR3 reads TGTGCCAGCAGTGAAGGAGGGGGCTTCTACGAGCAGTACTTC. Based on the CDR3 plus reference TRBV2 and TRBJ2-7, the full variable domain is EPEVTQTPSHQVTQMGQEVILRCVPISNHLYFYWYRQILGQKVEFLVSFYNNEISEKSEIFDDQFSVERPDGSNFTLKIRSTKLEDSAMYFCASSEGGGFYEQYFGPGTRLTVT.